These 5 T cell receptor beta chains were all obtained from the same sample, sequenced in a study of blood T cell repertoires in COVID-19. Sequencing used immunoSEQ multiplex PCR; TCRdb keeps in-frame clones, though not all of them. Counted here are about 180,000 clones, about 84% occurring once; the ten biggest clones make up about 8.6%. Input material: PBMCs or T cells enriched from blood (not recorded which). These receptors came from a young woman who had recovered from COVID-19.

The chain combines TRBV30 with TRBJ2-7; D may be TRBD1 (6 bases). V dropped 0 bases and J dropped 4 bases, with 13 bases sitting between them. CDR1 GTSNPN and CDR2 SVGIG come from the germline V gene (reference sequence). The CDR3 loop spans 14 amino acids. The CDR3 sequence is CAWSVQGFTYEQYF. The DNA for the CDR3 is TGTGCCTGGAGTGTACAGGGATTCACATACGAGCAGTACTTC.

J is TRBJ1-5 and V is TRBV4-2; weak D call: TRBD1 (5 bases). From germline, CDR1 is LGHNA and CDR2 YNFKEQ. The CDR3 has 18 amino acids. V was clipped by 0 bases and J by 5 bases, with 20 bases between them. CDR3 DNA sequence: TGTGCCAGCAGCCAAGAGGGACTCAGTTCGGGTGGGGATCAGCCCCAGCATTTT. Amino acids: CASSQEGLSSGGDQPQHF.

This chain connects TRBV18 to TRBJ2-3; a possible D gene is TRBD1 (5 bases). The V end lost 2 bases, the J end lost 1 base, and 10 bases lay between the germline ends. This CDR3 has 15 residues. CDR1 and CDR2 from the germline V gene are KGHSH and LQKENI. CDR3 loop: CASSPIKTGTDTQYF. CDR3 DNA sequence: TGTGCCAGCTCACCAATAAAGACAGGCACAGATACGCAGTATTTT.

This clone is a singleton in its sample. This sequence joins TRBV19 and TRBJ2-5, with TRBD1 matching 8 bases. The CDR3 has 15 amino acids. Germline V CDR1 and CDR2: LNHDA, SQIVND (reference sequence). Trimming took 1 base from V and 2 from J; bases not matched to a gene: 3. The CDR3 is CASSIGRQGQETQYF. Written as DNA, the CDR3 is TGTGCCAGTAGTATAGGGAGACAGGGGCAAGAGACCCAGTACTTC.

The rearrangement uses TRBV6-5 and TRBJ1-1; D is possibly TRBD1 (5 bases). This CDR3 contains 14 residues. V was pared by 7 bases and J by 5 bases, with 17 bases between. Germline V gene sequence: CDR1 MNHEY, CDR2 SVGAGI. The CDR3 spells CASTPMGGRTEAFF. The CDR3 coding sequence is TGTGCCAGCACCCCGATGGGGGGTAGGACTGAAGCTTTCTTT.